The source of this TCR beta chain is a study of T cell responses to AZD1222 COVID-19 vaccine. CDR1 and CDR2 from the germline V gene are SGHDT and YYEEEE. The CDR3 consists of 14 residues. V gave up 6 bases and J gave up 4 bases; unmatched junction bases: 4. Data came from immunoSEQ multiplex PCR; TCRdb stores just in-frame clones and leaves some out. The table includes some 140,000 clones, 80% to 90% detected once. Material: peripheral blood, obtained on day 0 of MenACWY control vaccination. The V gene is TRBV5-6, the J gene TRBJ2-7; TRBD2 agrees at 13 bases. The receptor's source is an adult in good health. Here the CDR3 DNA reads TGTGCCAGCACTGTGACTAGCGGGAGGTACGAGCAGTACTTC. This gives the protein CASTVTSGRYEQYF.